This passage covers 9 T cell receptor beta chains from one sample sequenced in a study of blood T cell repertoires in COVID-19. Assay used: immunoSEQ multiplex PCR; TCRdb lists only in-frame clones, some missing. This repertoire shows under 200,000 clones, 80% to 85% found once; its top ten account for approximately 2.5%. The material sequenced was peripheral blood. These receptors were taken from a human donor with acute or convalescent COVID-19. The donor label of this sample is uncertain.

The chain couples TRBV3-1 (or the pseudogene TRBV3-2) to TRBJ2-6; D not certain. The CDR3 sequence is 16 residues long. V dropped 4 bases and J dropped 0 bases, with 10 bases sitting between them. The V gene's germline CDR1 is LGHDT and CDR2 YNNKEL (reference sequence). The CDR3 here is CASSPRSGSGANVLTF. CDR3 coding DNA: TGTGCCAGCAGCCCGCGGTCCGGCTCTGGGGCCAACGTCCTGACTTTC.

This chain links TRBV19 with TRBJ2-1; 11 bases are a match to TRBD2. This CDR3 contains 17 residues. V lost 5 bases, J lost 6 bases, and 12 bases stayed unmatched. Germline V gives CDR1 LNHDA, CDR2 SQIVND (reference sequence). CDR3 region: CASSSSPLAGDGNEQFF. The CDR3 DNA follows: TGTGCCAGTAGTTCAAGCCCACTAGCGGGAGACGGCAATGAGCAGTTCTTC.

The chain recombines TRBV7-9 with TRBJ2-5; a weak D match, TRBD1 (6 bases). The germline CDR1 and CDR2 sequences are SEHNR and FQNEAQ (reference sequence). Trimming stripped 5 bases from V and 5 bases from J, with 15 bases between. The CDR3 runs 14 residues. CDR3 nucleotide sequence: TGTGCCAGCAGCCCAAGGGGGACGCTGGAGACCCAGTACTTC. Encoded protein: CASSPRGTLETQYF.

This clone was seen only a few times. V usage is TRBV27 and J usage is TRBJ1-4; no firm D call. CDR1 is MNHEY, CDR2 SMNVEV, per germline (reference sequence). The CDR3 contains 18 residues. V lost 5 bases, J lost 3 bases, and 22 bases lay in between. Written as DNA, the CDR3 is TGTGCCAGCAGTCCGCGGTCATTATCCCTTTGGGCTAATGAAAAACTGTTTTTT. It encodes CASSPRSLSLWANEKLFF.

The J gene is TRBJ1-5, the V gene TRBV15; D is unresolved. Trimming left V 4 bases short and J 6 bases short, with 16 bases between. The CDR3 has 15 amino acids. Germline-derived CDR1 and CDR2 are LNHNV and YYDKDF (reference sequence). The CDR3 protein is CATSNAAGASQPQHF. DNA of the CDR3: TGTGCCACCAGCAATGCGGCGGGCGCGAGTCAGCCCCAGCATTTT.

This chain connects TRBV28 to TRBJ1-1; 8 bases agree with TRBD1. This CDR3 has 16 amino acids. V was pared by 4 bases and J by 3 bases, with 10 bases of the junction left unmatched. Germline CDR1 reads MDHEN; CDR2 reads SYDVKM. The CDR3 reads CASSSRQGMRDTEAFF. CDR3 in DNA: TGTGCCAGCAGTTCCCGACAGGGGATGAGGGACACTGAAGCTTTCTTT.

This sequence joins TRBV28 and TRBJ2-3; D is ambiguous. The CDR3 is 12 amino acids. Germline V gene lookup returns CDR1 MDHEN and CDR2 SYDVKM. Trimming removed 3 bases from V and 15 bases from J, with 16 bases in between. CDR3 bases: TGTGCCAGCAGTTTCATGGGCAGGTCCCATTATTTT. Amino acid sequence: CASSFMGRSHYF.

This clone has only one observation. The genes are TRBV5-4 and TRBJ2-1, with 8 bases fitting TRBD2. Germline values: CDR1 SGHNT, CDR2 YYREEE (reference sequence). The CDR3 spans 14 residues. V lost 2 bases, J lost 8 bases, and 6 bases stayed unmatched. The CDR3 region is CASSLEAGADEQFF. The CDR3 DNA is TGTGCCAGCAGCTTAGAAGCGGGAGCGGATGAGCAGTTCTTC. Supplemented by reference TRBV5-4 and TRBJ2-1, the full variable domain reads ETGVTQSPTHLIKTRGQQVTLRCSSQSGHNTVSWYQQALGQGPQFIFQYYREEENGRGNFPPRFSGLQFPNYSSELNVNALELDDSALYLCASSLEAGADEQFFGPGTRLTVL.

The chain uses TRBV7-2 and TRBJ2-7, with D possibly TRBD2 on 5 matching bases. This CDR3 spans 15 amino acids. CDR1 is SGHTA, CDR2 FQGNSA, per germline. Trimming removed 4 bases at V and 2 bases at J, with 15 bases between. In DNA form, the CDR3 reads TGTGCCAGCAGCTGGGGAGAAACTATTCCCTACGAGCAGTACTTC. This encodes CASSWGETIPYEQYF.